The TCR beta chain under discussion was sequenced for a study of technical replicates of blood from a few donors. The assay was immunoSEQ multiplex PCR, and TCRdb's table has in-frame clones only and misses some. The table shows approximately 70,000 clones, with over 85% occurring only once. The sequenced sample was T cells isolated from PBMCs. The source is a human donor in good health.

CDR3 amino acids: CSVTVSGTPHYEQYF. CDR3 nucleotide sequence: TGCAGCGTTACAGTAAGCGGGACACCTCACTACGAGCAGTACTTC. This chain uses TRBV29-1 with TRBJ2-7; D may be TRBD2 (7 bases). In germline, CDR1 is SQVTM, CDR2 ANQGSEA. Trimming removed 5 bases at V and 3 bases at J, with 20 bases between. The CDR3 runs to 15 residues.